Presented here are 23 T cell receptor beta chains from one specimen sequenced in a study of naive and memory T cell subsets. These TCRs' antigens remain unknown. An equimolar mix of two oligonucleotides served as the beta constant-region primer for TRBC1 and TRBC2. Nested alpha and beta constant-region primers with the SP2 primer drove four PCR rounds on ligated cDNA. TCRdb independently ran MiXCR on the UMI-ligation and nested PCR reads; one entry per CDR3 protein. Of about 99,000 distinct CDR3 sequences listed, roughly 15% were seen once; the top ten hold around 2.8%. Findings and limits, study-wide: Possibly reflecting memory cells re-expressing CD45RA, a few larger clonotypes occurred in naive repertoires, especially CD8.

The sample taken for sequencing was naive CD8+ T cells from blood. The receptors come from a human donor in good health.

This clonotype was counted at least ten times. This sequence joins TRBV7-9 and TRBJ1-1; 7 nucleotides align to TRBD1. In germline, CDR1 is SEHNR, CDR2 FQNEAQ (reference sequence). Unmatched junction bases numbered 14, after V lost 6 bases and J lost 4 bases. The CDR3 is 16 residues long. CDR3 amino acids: CASSQVTGLLGTEAFF. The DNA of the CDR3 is TGTGCCAGCAGTCAAGTGACAGGGCTCCTGGGCACTGAAGCTTTCTTT.

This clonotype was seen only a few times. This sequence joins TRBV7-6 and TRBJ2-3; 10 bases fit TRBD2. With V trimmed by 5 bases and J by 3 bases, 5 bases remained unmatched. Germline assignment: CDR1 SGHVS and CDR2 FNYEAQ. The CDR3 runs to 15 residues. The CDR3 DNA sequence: TGTGCCAGCAGCCTATCTAGCGGGAGAACAGATACGCAGTATTTT. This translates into CASSLSSGRTDTQYF. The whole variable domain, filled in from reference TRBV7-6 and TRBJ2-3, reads GAGVSQSPRYKVTKRGQDVALRCDPISGHVSLYWYRQALGQGPEFLTYFNYEAQQDKSGLPNDRFSAERPEGSISTLTIQRTEQRDSAMYRCASSLSSGRTDTQYFGPGTRLTVL.

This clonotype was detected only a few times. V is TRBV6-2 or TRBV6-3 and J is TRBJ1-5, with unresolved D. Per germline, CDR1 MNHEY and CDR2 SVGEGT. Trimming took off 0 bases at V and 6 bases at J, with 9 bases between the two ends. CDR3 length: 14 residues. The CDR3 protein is CASSYSRLGQPQHF. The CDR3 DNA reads TGTGCCAGCAGTTACTCGAGGCTTGGTCAGCCCCAGCATTTT.

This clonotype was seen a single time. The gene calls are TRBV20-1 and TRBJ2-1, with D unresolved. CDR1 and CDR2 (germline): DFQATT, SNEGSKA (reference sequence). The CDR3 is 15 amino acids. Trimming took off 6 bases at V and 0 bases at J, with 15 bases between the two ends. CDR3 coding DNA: TGCAGTGCGGTAGAACTACTCAGCTCCTACAATGAGCAGTTCTTC. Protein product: CSAVELLSSYNEQFF.

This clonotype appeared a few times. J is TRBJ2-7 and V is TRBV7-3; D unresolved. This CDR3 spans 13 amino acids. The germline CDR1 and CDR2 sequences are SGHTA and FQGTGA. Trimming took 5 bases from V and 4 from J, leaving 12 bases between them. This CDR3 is CASSLGPEYEQYF. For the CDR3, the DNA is TGTGCCAGCAGCCTAGGACCCGAATACGAGCAGTACTTC.

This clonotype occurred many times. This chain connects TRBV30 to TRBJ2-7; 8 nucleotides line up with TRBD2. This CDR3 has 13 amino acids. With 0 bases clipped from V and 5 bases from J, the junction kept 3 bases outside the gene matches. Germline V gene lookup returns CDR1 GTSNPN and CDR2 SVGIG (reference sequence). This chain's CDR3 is CAWSVNGGDEQYF. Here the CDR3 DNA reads TGTGCCTGGAGTGTAAACGGGGGGGACGAGCAGTACTTC. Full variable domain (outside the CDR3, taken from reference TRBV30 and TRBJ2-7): SQTIHQWPATLVQPVGSPLSLECTVEGTSNPNLYWYRQAAGRGLQLLFYSVGIGQISSEVPQNLSASRPQDRQFILSSKKLLLSDSGFYLCAWSVNGGDEQYFGPGTRLTVT.

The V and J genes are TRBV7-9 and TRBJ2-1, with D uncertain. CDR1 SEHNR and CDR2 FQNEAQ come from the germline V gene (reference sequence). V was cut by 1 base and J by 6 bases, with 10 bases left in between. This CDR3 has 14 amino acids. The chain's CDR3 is CASSLVASINEQFF. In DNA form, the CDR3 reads TGTGCCAGCAGCTTAGTTGCTAGTATCAATGAGCAGTTCTTC.

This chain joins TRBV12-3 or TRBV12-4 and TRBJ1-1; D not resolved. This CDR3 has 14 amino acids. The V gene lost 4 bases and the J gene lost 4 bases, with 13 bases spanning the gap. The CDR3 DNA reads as TGTGCCAGCAGTTATTGGACGGCGGCCACTGAAGCTTTCTTT. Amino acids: CASSYWTAATEAFF.

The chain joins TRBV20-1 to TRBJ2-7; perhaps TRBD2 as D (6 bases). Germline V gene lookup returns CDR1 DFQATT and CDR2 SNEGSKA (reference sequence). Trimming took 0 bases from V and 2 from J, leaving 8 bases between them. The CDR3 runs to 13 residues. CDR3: CSARDRTTYEQYF. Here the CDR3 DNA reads TGCAGTGCTAGAGATCGGACTACCTACGAGCAGTACTTC.

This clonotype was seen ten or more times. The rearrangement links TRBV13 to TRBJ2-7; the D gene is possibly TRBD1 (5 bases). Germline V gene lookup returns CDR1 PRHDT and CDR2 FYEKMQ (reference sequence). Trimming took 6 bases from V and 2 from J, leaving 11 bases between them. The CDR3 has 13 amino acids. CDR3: CASSTDTAYEQYF. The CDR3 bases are TGTGCCAGCAGTACGGACACTGCCTACGAGCAGTACTTC.

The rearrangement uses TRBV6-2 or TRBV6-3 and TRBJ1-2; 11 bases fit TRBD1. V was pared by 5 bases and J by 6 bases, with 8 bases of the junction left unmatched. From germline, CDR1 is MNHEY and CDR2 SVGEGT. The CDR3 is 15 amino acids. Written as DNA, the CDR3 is TGTGCCAGCAGTGACTGGACAGGGGGCAAGGATGGCTACACCTTC. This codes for CASSDWTGGKDGYTF.

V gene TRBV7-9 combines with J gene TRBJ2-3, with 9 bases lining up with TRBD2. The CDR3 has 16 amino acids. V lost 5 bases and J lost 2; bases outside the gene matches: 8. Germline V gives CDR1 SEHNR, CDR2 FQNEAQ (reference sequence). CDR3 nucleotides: TGTGCCAGCAGCCCCCTAGCGGGGCCGATCACAGATACGCAGTATTTT. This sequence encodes CASSPLAGPITDTQYF.

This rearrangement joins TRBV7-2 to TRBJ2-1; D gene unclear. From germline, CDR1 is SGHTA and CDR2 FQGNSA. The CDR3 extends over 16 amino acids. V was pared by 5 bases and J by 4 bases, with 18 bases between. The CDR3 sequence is CASSPVLGIPYNEQFF. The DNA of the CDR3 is TGTGCCAGCAGCCCCGTGTTGGGCATACCTTACAATGAGCAGTTCTTC.

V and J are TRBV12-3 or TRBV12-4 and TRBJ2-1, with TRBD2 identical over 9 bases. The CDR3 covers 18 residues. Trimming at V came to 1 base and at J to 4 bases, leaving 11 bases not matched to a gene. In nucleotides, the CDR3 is TGTGCCAGCAGTTTAGTGGGCCTGAGACTAGCGGATTACAATGAGCAGTTCTTC. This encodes CASSLVGLRLADYNEQFF.

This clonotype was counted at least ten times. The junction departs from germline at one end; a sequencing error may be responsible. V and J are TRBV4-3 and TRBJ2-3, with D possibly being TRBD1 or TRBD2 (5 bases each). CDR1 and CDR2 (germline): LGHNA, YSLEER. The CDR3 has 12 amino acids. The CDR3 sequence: CASSQGGDTQYF. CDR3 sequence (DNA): TGTGCCAGCAGCCAGGGCGGGGATACGCAGTATTTT.

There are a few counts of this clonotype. CDR3 sequence (DNA): TGTGCCAGCGGGAACACAGATACGCAGTATTTT. Amino acid sequence: CASGNTDTQYF. The chain recombines TRBV27 with TRBJ2-3, with D hard to call. The CDR3 length is 11 residues. Germline V CDR1 and CDR2: MNHEY, SMNVEV (reference sequence). The germline V and J ends were trimmed by 8 bases and 2 bases, with 5 bases remaining between them.

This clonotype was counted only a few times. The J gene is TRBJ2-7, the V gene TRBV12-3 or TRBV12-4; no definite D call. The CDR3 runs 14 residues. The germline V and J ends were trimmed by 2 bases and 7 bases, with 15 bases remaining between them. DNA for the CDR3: TGTGCCAGCAGTTTATTAGAGCAACTGGGGGAGCAGTACTTC. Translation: CASSLLEQLGEQYF.

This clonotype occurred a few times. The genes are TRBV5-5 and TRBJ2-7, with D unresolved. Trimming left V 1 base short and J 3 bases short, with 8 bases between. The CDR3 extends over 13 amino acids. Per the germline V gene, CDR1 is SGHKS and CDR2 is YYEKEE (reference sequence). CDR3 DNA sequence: TGTGCCAGCAGCTTGATGAAGGACTACGAGCAGTACTTC. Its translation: CASSLMKDYEQYF.

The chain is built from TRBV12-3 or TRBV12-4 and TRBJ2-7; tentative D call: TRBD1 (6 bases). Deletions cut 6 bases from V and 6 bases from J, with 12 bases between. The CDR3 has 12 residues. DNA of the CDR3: TGTGCCAGCAGCCGCACAGGGACCGAGCAGTACTTC. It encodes CASSRTGTEQYF.

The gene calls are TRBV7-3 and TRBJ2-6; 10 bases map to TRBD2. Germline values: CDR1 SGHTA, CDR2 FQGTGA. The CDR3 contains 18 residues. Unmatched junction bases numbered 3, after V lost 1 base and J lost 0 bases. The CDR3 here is CASSLKREGPSGANVLTF. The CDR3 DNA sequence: TGTGCCAGCAGCTTAAAGCGGGAGGGCCCCTCTGGGGCCAACGTCCTGACTTTC.

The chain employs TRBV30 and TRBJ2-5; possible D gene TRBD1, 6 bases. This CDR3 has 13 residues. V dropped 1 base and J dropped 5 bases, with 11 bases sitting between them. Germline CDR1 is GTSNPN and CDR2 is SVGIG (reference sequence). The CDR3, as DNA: TGTGCCTGGAGTGAAGGGCAGGGGGAGACCCAGTACTTC. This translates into CAWSEGQGETQYF.

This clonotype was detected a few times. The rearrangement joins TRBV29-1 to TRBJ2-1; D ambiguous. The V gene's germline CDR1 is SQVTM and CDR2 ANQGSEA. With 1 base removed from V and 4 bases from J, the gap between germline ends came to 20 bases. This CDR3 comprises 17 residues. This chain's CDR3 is CSVEVSALSSPYNEQFF. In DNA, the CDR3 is TGCAGCGTTGAAGTCTCGGCCCTCTCCTCCCCTTACAATGAGCAGTTCTTC.

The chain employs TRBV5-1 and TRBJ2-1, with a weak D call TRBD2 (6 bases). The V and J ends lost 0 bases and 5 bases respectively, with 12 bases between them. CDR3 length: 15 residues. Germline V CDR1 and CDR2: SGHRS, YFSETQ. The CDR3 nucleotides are TGCGCCAGCAGCTTGGTGTCTAGCGCTGACAATGAGCAGTTCTTC. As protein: CASSLVSSADNEQFF.